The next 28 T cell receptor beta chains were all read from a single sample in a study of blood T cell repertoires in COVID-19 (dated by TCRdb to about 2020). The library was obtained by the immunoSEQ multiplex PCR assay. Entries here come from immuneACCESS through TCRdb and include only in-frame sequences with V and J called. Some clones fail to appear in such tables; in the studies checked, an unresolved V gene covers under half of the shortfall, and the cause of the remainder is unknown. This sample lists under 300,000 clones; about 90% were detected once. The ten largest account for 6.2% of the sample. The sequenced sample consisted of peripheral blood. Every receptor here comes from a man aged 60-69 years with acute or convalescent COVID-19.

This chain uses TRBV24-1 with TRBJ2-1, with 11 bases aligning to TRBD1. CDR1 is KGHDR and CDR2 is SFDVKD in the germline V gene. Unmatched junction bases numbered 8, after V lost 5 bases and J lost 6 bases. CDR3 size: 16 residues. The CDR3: CATSGTGTGGPNEQFF. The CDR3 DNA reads TGTGCCACCAGTGGGACCGGGACAGGGGGACCCAATGAGCAGTTCTTC.

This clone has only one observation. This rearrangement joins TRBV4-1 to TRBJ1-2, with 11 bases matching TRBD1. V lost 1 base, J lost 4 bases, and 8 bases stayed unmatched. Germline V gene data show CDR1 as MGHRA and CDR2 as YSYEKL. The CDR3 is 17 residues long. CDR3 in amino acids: CASSQGPAGTGGYGYTF. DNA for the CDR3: TGCGCCAGCAGCCAAGGACCCGCCGGGACAGGGGGCTATGGCTACACCTTC.

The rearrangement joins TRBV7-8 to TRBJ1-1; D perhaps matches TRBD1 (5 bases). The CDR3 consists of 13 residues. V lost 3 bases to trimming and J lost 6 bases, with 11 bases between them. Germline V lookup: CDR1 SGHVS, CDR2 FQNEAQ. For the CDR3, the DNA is TGTGCCAGCAGCTTTATTGGGGCGGCTGAAGCTTTCTTT. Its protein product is CASSFIGAAEAFF.

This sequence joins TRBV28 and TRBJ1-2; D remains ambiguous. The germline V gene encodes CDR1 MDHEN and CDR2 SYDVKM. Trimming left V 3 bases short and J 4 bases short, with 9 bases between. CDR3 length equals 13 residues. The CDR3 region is CASSLSGVYGYTF. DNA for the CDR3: TGTGCCAGCAGTTTGAGCGGCGTCTATGGCTACACCTTC.

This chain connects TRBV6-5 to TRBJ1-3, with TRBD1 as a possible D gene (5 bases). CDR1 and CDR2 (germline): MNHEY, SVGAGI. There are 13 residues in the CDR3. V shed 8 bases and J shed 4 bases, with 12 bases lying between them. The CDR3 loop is CASAPGLGNTIYF. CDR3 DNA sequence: TGTGCCAGCGCGCCAGGGCTAGGAAACACCATATATTTT.

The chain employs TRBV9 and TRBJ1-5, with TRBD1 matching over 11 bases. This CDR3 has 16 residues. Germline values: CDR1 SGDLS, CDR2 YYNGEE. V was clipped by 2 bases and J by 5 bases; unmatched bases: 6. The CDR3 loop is CASSVGTGGYDQPQHF. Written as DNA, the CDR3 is TGTGCCAGCAGCGTTGGGACAGGGGGATATGATCAGCCCCAGCATTTT.

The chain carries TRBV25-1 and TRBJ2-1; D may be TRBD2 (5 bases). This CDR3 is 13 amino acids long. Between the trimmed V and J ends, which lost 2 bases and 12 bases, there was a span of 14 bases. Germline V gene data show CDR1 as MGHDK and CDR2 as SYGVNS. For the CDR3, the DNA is TGTGCCAGCAGTGAACAGCCCGGAGGTCCGCAGTTCTTC. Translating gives CASSEQPGGPQFF.

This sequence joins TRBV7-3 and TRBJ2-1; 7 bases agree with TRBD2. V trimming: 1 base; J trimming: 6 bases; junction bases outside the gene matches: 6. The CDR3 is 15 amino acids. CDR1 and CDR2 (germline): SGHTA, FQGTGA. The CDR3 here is CASSLRASGINEQFF. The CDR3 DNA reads TGTGCCAGCAGCTTAAGGGCTAGCGGAATCAATGAGCAGTTCTTC.

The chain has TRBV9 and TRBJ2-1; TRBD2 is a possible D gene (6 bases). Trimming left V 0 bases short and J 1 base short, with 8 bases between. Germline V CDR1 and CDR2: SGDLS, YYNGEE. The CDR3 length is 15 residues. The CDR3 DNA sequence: TGTGCCAGCAGCGTAGCGGGAGAGTCCTACAATGAGCAGTTCTTC. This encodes CASSVAGESYNEQFF.

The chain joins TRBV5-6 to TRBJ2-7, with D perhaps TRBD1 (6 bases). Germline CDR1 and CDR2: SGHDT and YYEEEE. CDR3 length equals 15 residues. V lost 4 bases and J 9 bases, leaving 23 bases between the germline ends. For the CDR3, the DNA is TGTGCCAGCAGCCCGAACAGGGATCTGCAGGGGTGGCAGTACTTC. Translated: CASSPNRDLQGWQYF.

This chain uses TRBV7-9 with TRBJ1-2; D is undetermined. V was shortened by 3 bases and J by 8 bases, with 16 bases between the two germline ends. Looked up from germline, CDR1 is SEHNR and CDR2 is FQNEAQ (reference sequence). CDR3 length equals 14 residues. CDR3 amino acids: CASSLVGGLGGYTF. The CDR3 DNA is TGTGCCAGCAGCTTGGTCGGAGGGCTGGGCGGCTACACCTTC.

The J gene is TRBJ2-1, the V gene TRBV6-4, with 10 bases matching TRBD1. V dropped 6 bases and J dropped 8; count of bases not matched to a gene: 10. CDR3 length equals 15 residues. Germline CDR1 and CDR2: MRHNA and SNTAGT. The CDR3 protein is CASSASGTGEDEQFF. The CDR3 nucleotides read TGTGCCAGCAGCGCCTCCGGGACAGGGGAGGATGAGCAGTTCTTC.

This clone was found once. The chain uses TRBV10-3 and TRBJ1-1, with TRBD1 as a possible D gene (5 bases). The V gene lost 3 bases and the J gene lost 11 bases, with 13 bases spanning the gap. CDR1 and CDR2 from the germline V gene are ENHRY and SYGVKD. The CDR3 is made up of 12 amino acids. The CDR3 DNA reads TGTGCCATCAGTGAAGGGGAAGTTTCCGCTTTCTTT. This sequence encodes CAISEGEVSAFF.

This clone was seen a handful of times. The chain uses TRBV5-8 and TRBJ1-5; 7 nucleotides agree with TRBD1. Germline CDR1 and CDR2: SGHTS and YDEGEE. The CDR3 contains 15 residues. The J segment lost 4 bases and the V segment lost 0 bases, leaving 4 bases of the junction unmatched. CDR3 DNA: TGTGCCAGCAGCTTGGCCAGGGGGTGGAATCAGCCCCAGCATTTT. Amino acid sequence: CASSLARGWNQPQHF. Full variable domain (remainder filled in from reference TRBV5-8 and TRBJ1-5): EAGVTQSPTHLIKTRGQQATLRCSPISGHTSVYWYQQALGLGLQFLLWYDEGEERNRGNFPPRFSGRQFPNYSSELNVNALELEDSALYLCASSLARGWNQPQHFGDGTRLSIL.

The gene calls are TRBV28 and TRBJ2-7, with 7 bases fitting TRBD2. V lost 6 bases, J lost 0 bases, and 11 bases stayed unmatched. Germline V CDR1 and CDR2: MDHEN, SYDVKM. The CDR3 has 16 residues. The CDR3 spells CASSTNRWDYSYEQYF. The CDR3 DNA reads TGTGCCAGCAGCACGAACCGTTGGGACTACTCCTACGAGCAGTACTTC. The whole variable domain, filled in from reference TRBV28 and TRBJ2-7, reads DVKVTQSSRYLVKRTGEKVFLECVQDMDHENMFWYRQDPGLGLRLIYFSYDVKMKEKGDIPEGYSVSREKKERFSLILESASTNQTSMYLCASSTNRWDYSYEQYFGPGTRLTVT.

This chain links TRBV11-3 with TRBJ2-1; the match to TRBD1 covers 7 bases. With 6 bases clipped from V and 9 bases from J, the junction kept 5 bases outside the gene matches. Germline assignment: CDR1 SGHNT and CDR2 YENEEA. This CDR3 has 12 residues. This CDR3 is CASSSGDSEQFF. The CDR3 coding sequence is TGTGCCAGCAGTTCAGGGGACAGTGAGCAGTTCTTC.

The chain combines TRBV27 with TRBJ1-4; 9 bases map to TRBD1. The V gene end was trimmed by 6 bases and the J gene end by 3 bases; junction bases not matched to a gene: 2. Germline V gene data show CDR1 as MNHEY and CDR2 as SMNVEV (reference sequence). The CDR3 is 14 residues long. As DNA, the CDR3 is TGTGCCAGCAGGGGGACAGGGTCTAATGAAAAACTGTTTTTT. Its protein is CASRGTGSNEKLFF.

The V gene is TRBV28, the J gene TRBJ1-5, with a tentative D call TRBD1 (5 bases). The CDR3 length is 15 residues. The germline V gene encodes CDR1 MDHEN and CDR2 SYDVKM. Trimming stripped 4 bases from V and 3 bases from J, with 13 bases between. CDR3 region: CASSSGTELNQPQHF. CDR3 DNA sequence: TGTGCCAGCAGTTCCGGGACTGAACTCAATCAGCCCCAGCATTTT.

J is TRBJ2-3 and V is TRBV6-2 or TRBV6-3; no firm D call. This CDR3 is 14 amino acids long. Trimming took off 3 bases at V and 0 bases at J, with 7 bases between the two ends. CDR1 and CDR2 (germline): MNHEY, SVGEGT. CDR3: CASSYRVSTDTQYF. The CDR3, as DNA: TGTGCCAGCAGTTATCGGGTTAGCACAGATACGCAGTATTTT.

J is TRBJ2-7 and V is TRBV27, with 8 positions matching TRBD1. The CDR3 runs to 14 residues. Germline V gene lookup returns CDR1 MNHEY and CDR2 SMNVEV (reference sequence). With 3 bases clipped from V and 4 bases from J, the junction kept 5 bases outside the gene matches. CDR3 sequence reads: CASSLAQGVYEQYF. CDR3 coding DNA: TGTGCCAGCAGTTTGGCACAGGGGGTATACGAGCAGTACTTC.

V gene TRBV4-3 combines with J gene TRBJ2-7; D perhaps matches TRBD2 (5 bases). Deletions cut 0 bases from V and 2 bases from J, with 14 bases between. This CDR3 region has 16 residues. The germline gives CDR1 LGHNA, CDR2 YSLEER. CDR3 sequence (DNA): TGCGCCAGCAGCCAAGATCTTGCGGGCCTAACCTACGAGCAGTACTTC. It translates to CASSQDLAGLTYEQYF.

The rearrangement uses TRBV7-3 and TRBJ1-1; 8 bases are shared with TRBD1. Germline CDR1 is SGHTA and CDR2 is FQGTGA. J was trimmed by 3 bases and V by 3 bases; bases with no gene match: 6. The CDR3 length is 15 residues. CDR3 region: CASSFETGAYTEAFF. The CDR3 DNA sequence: TGTGCCAGCAGCTTCGAGACAGGGGCGTACACTGAAGCTTTCTTT. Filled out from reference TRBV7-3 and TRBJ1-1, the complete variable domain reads GAGVSQTPSNKVTEKGKYVELRCDPISGHTALYWYRQSLGQGPEFLIYFQGTGAADDSGLPNDRFFAVRPEGSVSTLKIQRTERGDSAVYLCASSFETGAYTEAFFGQGTRLTVV.

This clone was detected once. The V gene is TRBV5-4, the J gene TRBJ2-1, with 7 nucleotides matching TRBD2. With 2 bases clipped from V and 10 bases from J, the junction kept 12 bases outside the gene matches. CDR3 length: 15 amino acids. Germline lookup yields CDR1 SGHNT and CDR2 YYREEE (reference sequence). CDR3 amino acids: CASSFPRDYTREQFF. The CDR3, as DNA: TGTGCCAGCAGCTTCCCCCGGGACTATACGCGGGAGCAGTTCTTC.

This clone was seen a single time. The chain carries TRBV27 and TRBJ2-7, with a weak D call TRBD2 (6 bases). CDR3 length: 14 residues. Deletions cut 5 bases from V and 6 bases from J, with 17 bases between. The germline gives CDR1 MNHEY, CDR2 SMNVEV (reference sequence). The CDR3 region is CASSLGTGVAEQYF. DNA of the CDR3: TGTGCCAGCAGTCTCGGAACGGGAGTAGCCGAGCAGTACTTC.

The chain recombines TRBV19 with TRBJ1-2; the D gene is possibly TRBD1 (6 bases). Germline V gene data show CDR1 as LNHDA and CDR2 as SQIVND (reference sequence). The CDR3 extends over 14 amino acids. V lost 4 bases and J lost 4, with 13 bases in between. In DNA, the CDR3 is TGTGCCAGTAGTACCTCACAGGGTGGCTATGGCTACACCTTC. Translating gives CASSTSQGGYGYTF.

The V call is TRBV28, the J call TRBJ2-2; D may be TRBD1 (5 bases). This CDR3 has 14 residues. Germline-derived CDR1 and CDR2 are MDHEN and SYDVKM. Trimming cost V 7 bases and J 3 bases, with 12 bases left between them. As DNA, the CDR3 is TGTGCCAGCACCCCCCCAGGGTACACCGGGGAGCTGTTTTTT. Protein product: CASTPPGYTGELFF.

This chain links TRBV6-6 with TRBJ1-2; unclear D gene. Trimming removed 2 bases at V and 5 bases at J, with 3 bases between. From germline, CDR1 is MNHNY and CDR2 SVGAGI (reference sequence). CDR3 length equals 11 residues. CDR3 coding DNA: TGTGCCAGCAGTTACGAGTATGGCTACACCTTC. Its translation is CASSYEYGYTF.

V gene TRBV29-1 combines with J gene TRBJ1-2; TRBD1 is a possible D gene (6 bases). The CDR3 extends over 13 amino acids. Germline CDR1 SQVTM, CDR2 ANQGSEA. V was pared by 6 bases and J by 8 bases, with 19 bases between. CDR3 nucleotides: TGCAGCGTCAAAAGGGGGGGGGATCAGGGCTACACCTTC. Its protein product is CSVKRGGDQGYTF.